This TCR beta chain was sequenced for a study of blood T cell repertoires in COVID-19 (dated by TCRdb to about 2020). Regarding the complete study: Samples from collaborators originated in the United States, Italy and Spain and spanned both the acute and convalescent phases of COVID-19. The prospective study material was composed of cDNA or gDNA derived from T cells, B-cell-depleted T cells, or PBMCs. Subjects who had been exposed to COVID-19, were actively infected with it, or had recovered from it provided the deeply sampled blood TCRbeta repertoires that made up the dataset. A freely available public database, intended as a resource for researchers studying the immune response to SARS-CoV-2, is where the repertoires were released. Samples came from the ongoing ImmuneRACE study (first 160 participants) plus 1,254 subjects from 6 global collaborators. The sample metadata nearly always contained a de-identified subject ID, COVID-19 status, age in years and sex. Where available, HLA class I and class II types were taken from metadata supplied by the sample provider and were not determined by assay-based typing. What the study reported, not specific to this receptor: How much clinical and demographic metadata was included differed by source and by participant, and the metadata was provided uncurated.

The CDR3, from cysteine to phenylalanine, totals 18 residues. CDR3 DNA only is kept here, 54 bases in frame from base 1. CDR1 and CDR2, looked up from the germline V gene, are SNHLY and FYNNEI. With respect to this clone: Its recognized antigen is unknown. Mismatch with germline at one junction end may stem from a read error.

Enrolling through a virtual design, the prospective study's participants ranged in age from roughly 18 to 95 years and lived across roughly 23 United States geographic areas. To assign participants to cohorts, the prospective study relied on clinical history that participants themselves reported in a screening survey and a study questionnaire. Recovered participants in ImmuneRACE Cohort 3 were defined by two consecutive negative NP/OP PCR tests, clearance by a healthcare professional, or resolution of symptoms. In the prospective study, mobile phlebotomists collected whole blood, serum and a nasopharyngeal or oropharyngeal swab from each participant. Over an approximately 2-month period, participants in the prospective study had the option of providing additional blood draws and questionnaires. Before DNA extraction, blood samples from the prospective study were shipped at room temperature or frozen.

TCRbeta CDR3 regions were amplified from genomic DNA using the immunoSEQ Assay, a bias-controlled multiplex PCR. Per the authors' processing: Within the assay, amplification of reference gene primers was used to estimate how many nucleated cells each sample contained. To quantify the absolute abundance of each unique TCRbeta CDR3 rearrangement, sequence reads were collapsed and filtered. For each sample, productive Simpson clonality was calculated as the square root of Simpson's diversity index across productive rearrangements. TCRdb holds this immuneACCESS table with in-frame rearrangements only. Some clones are missing; in checked studies, unresolved V genes explain under half, and the rest has no known cause. V, J and clone size were drawn from that table, and D and trimming were deduced from the DNA. The sample table holds 250,000 to 300,000 clones, of which roughly 88% were seen once. The ten largest clonotypes hold about 1.9% of the sample.

The chain couples TRBV2 to TRBJ2-7; 10 of the junction bases match TRBD2. The TCR originated in a woman between 45 and 65 years old who had recovered from COVID-19. Source material: PBMCs or T cells enriched from blood (not recorded which). The DNA sequence is as follows: TGTACCAGCAACTCAGAGGTCTTAGCGGGAGGTCGGACCTACGAGCAGTACTTC. Translated, this gives CTSNSEVLAGGRTYEQYF.